The rows below give T cell receptor beta chains drawn from one sample of a study of blood T cell repertoires in COVID-19. TCRdb keeps only in-frame clones here, not all; method: immunoSEQ multiplex PCR. The repertoire holds roughly 200,000 clones, with around three quarters as singletons. Sequencing was done on a sample of peripheral blood. Every receptor here comes from a woman aged 70-85 years with acute or convalescent COVID-19. CDR3s include the opening cysteine and the closing phenylalanine or tryptophan. The D gene is left open where the match is weak. Clone size is given for some rows only: seen once, a few or many times, or a class if the clone is expanded.

d_gene,v_gene,j_gene,abundance,CDR3nt,CDR3aa
NA,TRBV5-4,TRBJ2-3,NA,TGTGCCAGCAGCTTGGAGCTAATCACAGATACGCAGTATTTT,CASSLELITDTQYF
TRBD1,TRBV27,TRBJ1-4,NA,TGTGCCAGCAGTCCCTCAGGGGGGAATGAAAAACTGTTTTTT,CASSPSGGNEKLFF
NA,TRBV29-1,TRBJ1-1,few,TGCAGCGTTGAAGGGGCCAACACTGAAGCTTTCTTT,CSVEGANTEAFF
TRBD2,TRBV7-2,TRBJ2-1,NA,TGTGCCAGCAGCCTAGGGACTAGCGGGATAAATGAGCAGTTCTTC,CASSLGTSGINEQFF
NA,TRBV5-1,TRBJ1-1,NA,TGCGCCAGCACCCCGAGGGAGGGAGGTTCGCCTGAAGCTTTCTTT,CASTPREGGSPEAFF
NA,TRBV6-5,TRBJ2-1,NA,TGTGCCAGCAGTAGTAGTCTTGACTCTGGCAATGAGCAGTTCTTC,CASSSSLDSGNEQFF
TRBD2,TRBV20-1,TRBJ2-7,NA,TGCAGTGCTAGTAGCCCACTAGCGGGAGGGAGGGAGCAGTACTTC,CSASSPLAGGREQYF
TRBD1,TRBV5-8,TRBJ2-2,NA,TGTGCCAGCCGGACAGGTGGCACCGGGGAGCTGTTTTTT,CASRTGGTGELFF
TRBD1,TRBV2,TRBJ2-7,NA,TGTGCCAGCAGCGCGGACAGGGGGCTCTCCTACGAGCAGTACTTC,CASSADRGLSYEQYF
NA,TRBV2,TRBJ2-7,NA,TGTGCCAGCAGCCCCGTCTACGAGCAGTACTTC,CASSPVYEQYF
TRBD2,TRBV2,TRBJ2-1,NA,TGTGCCACCCTAGCGGGAGTGGGCAATGAGCAGTTCTTC,CATLAGVGNEQFF
NA,TRBV9,TRBJ2-1,NA,TGTGCCAGCAGCGTAGACATACCAAGTGCTGAGCAGTTCTTC,CASSVDIPSAEQFF
NA,TRBV7-2,TRBJ2-2,NA,TGTGCCAGCAGCACCAGGCCGCAGGGTCGCACCGGGGAGCTGTTTTTT,CASSTRPQGRTGELFF
NA,TRBV5-5,TRBJ2-7,NA,TGTGCCAGCAGCTCATCCTACGAGCAGTACTTC,CASSSSYEQYF
NA,TRBV3-1/TRBV3-2,TRBJ1-1,NA,TGTGCCAGCAGCCATAGAACAGAAAGCACTGAAGCTTTCTTT,CASSHRTESTEAFF
NA,TRBV6-5,TRBJ1-3,NA,TGTGCCAGCAGTTACTCCCTGGACAACTCTGGAAACACCATATATTTT,CASSYSLDNSGNTIYF
TRBD1,TRBV11-3,TRBJ2-5,NA,TGTGCCAGCAGCCTCGGGACAGTACAAGAGACCCAGTACTTC,CASSLGTVQETQYF